This TCR beta chain came from a study of OX40 agonist ivuxolimab in advanced cancers. This table comes from immunoSEQ multiplex PCR, and its TCRdb copy is limited to in-frame clones, with some not included. The sample holds around 61,000 clones, roughly 80% seen once. The source material was CD4+ or CD8+ T cells sorted from blood, sampled in a trial of the OX40 agonist ivuxolimab. This receptor was taken from an adult with an advanced solid tumor such as melanoma, head and neck, liver or kidney cancer.

CDR3 sequence: CAWSQRLTDTQYF. As DNA, the CDR3 is TGTGCCTGGAGCCAGCGGCTCACAGATACGCAGTATTTT. The V call is TRBV30, the J call TRBJ2-3; the D gene is possibly TRBD2 (5 bases). The CDR3 has 13 amino acids. The germline V and J ends were trimmed by 3 bases and 2 bases, with 9 bases remaining between them. Germline CDR1 reads GTSNPN; CDR2 reads SVGIG (reference sequence).